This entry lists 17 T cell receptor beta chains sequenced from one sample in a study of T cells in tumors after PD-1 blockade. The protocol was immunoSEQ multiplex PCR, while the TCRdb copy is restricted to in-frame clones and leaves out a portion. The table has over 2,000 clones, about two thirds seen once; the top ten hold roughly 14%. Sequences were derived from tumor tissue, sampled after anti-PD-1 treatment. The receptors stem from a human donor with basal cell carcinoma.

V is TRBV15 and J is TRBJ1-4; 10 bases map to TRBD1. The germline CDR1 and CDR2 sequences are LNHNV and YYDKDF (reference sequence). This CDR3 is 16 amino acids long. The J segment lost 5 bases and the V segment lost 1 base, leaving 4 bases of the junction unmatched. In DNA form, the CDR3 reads TGTGCCACCAGCAGAGCCCAGGGACAGGGGAATGAAAAACTGTTTTTT. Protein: CATSRAQGQGNEKLFF.

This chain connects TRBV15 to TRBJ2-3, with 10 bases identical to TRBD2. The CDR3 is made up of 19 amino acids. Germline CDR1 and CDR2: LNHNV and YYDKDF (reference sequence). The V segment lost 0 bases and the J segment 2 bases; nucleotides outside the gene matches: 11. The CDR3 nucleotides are TGTGCCACCAGCAGAGATAGGACTAGCGGAGTTTTTCCCACAGATACGCAGTATTTT. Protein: CATSRDRTSGVFPTDTQYF. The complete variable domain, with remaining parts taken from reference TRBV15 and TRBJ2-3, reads DAMVIQNPRYQVTQFGKPVTLSCSQTLNHNVMYWYQQKSSQAPKLLFHYYDKDFNNEADTPDNFQSRRPNTSFCFLDIRSPGLGDTAMYLCATSRDRTSGVFPTDTQYFGPGTRLTVL.

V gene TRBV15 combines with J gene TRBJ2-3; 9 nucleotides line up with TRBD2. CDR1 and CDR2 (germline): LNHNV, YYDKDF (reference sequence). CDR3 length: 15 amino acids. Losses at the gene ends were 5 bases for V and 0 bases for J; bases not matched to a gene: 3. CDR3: CATSEGLASTDTQYF. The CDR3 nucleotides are TGTGCCACCAGCGAGGGACTAGCCAGCACAGATACGCAGTATTTT.

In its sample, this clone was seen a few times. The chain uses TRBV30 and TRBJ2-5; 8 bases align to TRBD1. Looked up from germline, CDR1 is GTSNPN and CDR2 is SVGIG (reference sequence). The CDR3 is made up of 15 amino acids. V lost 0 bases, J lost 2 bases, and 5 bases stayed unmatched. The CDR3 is CAWSVPRGPQETQYF. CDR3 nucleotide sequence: TGTGCCTGGAGTGTCCCCAGGGGGCCTCAAGAGACCCAGTACTTC.

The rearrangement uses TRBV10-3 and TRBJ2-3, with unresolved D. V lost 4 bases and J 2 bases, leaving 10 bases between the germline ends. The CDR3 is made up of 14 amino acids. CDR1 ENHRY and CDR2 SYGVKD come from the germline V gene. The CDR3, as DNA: TGTGCCATCAGTGTTCTCGGAATCACAGATACGCAGTATTTT. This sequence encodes CAISVLGITDTQYF.

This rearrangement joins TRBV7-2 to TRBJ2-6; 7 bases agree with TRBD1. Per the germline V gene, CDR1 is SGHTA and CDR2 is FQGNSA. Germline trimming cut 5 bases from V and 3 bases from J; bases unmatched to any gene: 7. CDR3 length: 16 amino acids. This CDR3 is CASSGTTGSGANVLTF. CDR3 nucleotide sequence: TGTGCCAGCAGCGGAACGACAGGGAGTGGGGCCAACGTCCTGACTTTC.

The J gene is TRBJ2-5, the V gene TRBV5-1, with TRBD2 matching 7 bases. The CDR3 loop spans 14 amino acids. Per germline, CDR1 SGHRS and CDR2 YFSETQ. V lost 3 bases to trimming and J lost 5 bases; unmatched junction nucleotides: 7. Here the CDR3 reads CASSSGGTGETQYF. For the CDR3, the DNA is TGCGCCAGCAGCTCCGGGGGGACCGGGGAGACCCAGTACTTC.

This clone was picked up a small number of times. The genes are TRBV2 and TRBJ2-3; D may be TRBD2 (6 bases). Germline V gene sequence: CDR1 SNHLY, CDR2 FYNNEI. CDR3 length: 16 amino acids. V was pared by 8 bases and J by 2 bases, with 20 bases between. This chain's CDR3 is CASPHVGEATTDTQYF. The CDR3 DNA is TGTGCCAGCCCACATGTGGGGGAGGCCACCACAGATACGCAGTATTTT.

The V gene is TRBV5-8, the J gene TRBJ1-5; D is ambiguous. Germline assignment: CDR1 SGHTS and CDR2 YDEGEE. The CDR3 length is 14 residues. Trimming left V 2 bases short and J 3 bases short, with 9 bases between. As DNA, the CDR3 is TGTGCCAGCAGCTTAGGGATGGTCAATCAGCCCCAGCATTTT. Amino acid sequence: CASSLGMVNQPQHF. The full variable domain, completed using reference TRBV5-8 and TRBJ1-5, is EAGVTQSPTHLIKTRGQQATLRCSPISGHTSVYWYQQALGLGLQFLLWYDEGEERNRGNFPPRFSGRQFPNYSSELNVNALELEDSALYLCASSLGMVNQPQHFGDGTRLSIL.

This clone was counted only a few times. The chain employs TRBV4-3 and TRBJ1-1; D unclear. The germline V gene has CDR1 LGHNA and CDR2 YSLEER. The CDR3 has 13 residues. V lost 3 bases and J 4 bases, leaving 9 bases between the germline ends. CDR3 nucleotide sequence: TGCGCCAGCAGCCAGCTGGGCGGCACTGAAGCTTTCTTT. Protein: CASSQLGGTEAFF.

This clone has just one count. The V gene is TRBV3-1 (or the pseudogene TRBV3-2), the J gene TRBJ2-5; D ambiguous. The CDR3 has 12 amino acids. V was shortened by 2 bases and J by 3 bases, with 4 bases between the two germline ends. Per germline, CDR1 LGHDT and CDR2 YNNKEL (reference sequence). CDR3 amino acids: CASSQSKETQYF. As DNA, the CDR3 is TGTGCCAGCAGCCAATCTAAAGAGACCCAGTACTTC.

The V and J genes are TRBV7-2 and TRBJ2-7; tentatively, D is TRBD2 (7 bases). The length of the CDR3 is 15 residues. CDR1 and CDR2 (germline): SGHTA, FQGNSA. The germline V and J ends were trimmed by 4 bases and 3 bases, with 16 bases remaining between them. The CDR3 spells CASSSQGGAIYEQYF. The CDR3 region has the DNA TGTGCCAGCAGCTCTCAAGGGGGGGCTATCTACGAGCAGTACTTC.

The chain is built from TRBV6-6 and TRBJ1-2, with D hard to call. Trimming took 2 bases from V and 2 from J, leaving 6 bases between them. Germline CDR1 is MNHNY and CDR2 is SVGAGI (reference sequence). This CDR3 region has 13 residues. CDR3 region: CASSYDPNYGYTF. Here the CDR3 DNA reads TGTGCCAGCAGTTACGATCCGAACTATGGCTACACCTTC.

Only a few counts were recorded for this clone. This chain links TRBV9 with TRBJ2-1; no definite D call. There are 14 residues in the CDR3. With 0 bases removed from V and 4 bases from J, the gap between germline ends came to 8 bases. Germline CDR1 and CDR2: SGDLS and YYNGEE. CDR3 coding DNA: TGTGCCAGCAGCGTAGACGAGACTTACAATGAGCAGTTCTTC. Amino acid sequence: CASSVDETYNEQFF.

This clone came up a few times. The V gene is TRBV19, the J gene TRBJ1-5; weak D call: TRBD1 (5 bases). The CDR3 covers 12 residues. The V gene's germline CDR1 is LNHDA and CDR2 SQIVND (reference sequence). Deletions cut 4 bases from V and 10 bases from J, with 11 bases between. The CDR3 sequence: CASSRGSGPQHF. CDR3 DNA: TGTGCCAGTAGTAGGGGGAGTGGACCCCAGCATTTT.

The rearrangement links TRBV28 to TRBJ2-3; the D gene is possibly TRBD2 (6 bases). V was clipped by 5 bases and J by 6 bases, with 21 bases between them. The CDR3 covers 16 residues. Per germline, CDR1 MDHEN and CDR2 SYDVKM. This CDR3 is CASSPLGGALPDTQYF. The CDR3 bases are TGTGCCAGCAGTCCGTTAGGAGGGGCCTTACCCGATACGCAGTATTTT.

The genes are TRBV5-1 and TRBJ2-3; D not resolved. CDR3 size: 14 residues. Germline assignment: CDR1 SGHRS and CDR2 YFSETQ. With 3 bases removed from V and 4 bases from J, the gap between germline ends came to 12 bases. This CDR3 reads CASSYALGADTQYF. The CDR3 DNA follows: TGCGCCAGCAGCTATGCACTGGGCGCAGATACGCAGTATTTT.